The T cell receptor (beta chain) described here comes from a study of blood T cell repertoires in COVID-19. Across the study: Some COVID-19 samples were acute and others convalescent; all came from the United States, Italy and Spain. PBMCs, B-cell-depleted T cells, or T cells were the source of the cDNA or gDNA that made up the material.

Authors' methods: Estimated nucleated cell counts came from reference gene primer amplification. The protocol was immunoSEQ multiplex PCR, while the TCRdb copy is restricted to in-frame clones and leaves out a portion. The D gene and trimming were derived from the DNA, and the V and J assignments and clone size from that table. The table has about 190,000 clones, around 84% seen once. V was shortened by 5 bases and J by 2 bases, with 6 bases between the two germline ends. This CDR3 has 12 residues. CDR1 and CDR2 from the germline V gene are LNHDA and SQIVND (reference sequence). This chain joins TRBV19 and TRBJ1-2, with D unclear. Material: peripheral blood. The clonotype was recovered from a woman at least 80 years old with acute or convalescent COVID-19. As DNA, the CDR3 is TGTGCCAGTAGTCGGGTGAACTATGGCTACACCTTC. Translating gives CASSRVNYGYTF.